The 27 T cell receptor beta chains below all came from one sample that was sequenced in a study of T cells in localized non-small cell lung cancer. The protocol was immunoSEQ multiplex PCR, while the TCRdb copy is restricted to in-frame clones and leaves out a portion. The table has 50,000 to 75,000 clones, 90% to 95% seen once. The starting material was peripheral blood, obtained before any cancer treatment. The receptors stem from a man aged 40 to 70 with stage I lung adenocarcinoma.

In its sample, this clone was seen once. This rearrangement joins TRBV7-9 to TRBJ1-2; no reliable D call. Germline V lookup: CDR1 SEHNR, CDR2 FQNEAQ (reference sequence). Trimming removed 5 bases from V and 6 bases from J, with 19 bases in between. This CDR3 comprises 15 residues. The CDR3 here is CASSLKSVTRDGYTF. For the CDR3, the DNA is TGTGCCAGCAGCCTCAAGTCGGTTACTCGAGATGGCTACACCTTC.

The V and J genes are TRBV5-8 and TRBJ1-3; D gene uncertain. The V and J ends lost 8 bases and 7 bases respectively, with 13 bases between them. The CDR3 sequence is 12 residues long. Per germline, CDR1 SGHTS and CDR2 YDEGEE. The CDR3 DNA follows: TGTGCCAGTGAATCCCTAGGCAACACCATATATTTT. Translating it yields CASESLGNTIYF.

The V gene is TRBV5-6, the J gene TRBJ2-5; TRBD2 agrees at 10 bases. The CDR3 loop spans 14 amino acids. Germline V gene lookup returns CDR1 SGHDT and CDR2 YYEEEE. Trimming took 2 bases from V and 5 from J; bases not matched to a gene: 3. The DNA of the CDR3 is TGTGCCAGCAGCTTCCTAGCGGGAGAGGAGACCCAGTACTTC. Translating gives CASSFLAGEETQYF. Supplemented by reference TRBV5-6 and TRBJ2-5, the full variable domain reads DAGVTQSPTHLIKTRGQQVTLRCSPKSGHDTVSWYQQALGQGPQFIFQYYEEEERQRGNFPDRFSGHQFPNYSSELNVNALLLGDSALYLCASSFLAGEETQYFGPGTRLLVL.

The table lists this clone with a count of one. The chain recombines TRBV7-9 with TRBJ2-7; 7 nucleotides agree with TRBD1. Per germline, CDR1 SEHNR and CDR2 FQNEAQ (reference sequence). CDR3 size: 14 residues. V shed 2 bases, J shed 3 bases, and the junction held 4 bases outside the gene matches. CDR3 sequence: CASSLSDRVYEQYF. CDR3 in DNA: TGTGCCAGCAGCTTAAGCGACAGGGTCTACGAGCAGTACTTC.

The rearrangement joins TRBV9 to TRBJ2-1; 11 bases fit TRBD2. This CDR3 is 18 amino acids long. With V trimmed by 4 bases and J by 1 base, 10 bases remained unmatched. CDR1 and CDR2 from the germline V gene are SGDLS and YYNGEE. CDR3 amino acids: CASSSGLAGTDSYNEQFF. DNA for the CDR3: TGTGCCAGCAGCTCTGGACTAGCGGGTACCGATTCCTACAATGAGCAGTTCTTC. Complete variable domain (other parts from reference TRBV9 and TRBJ2-1): DSGVTQTPKHLITATGQRVTLRCSPRSGDLSVYWYQQSLDQGLQFLIQYYNGEERAKGNILERFSAQQFPDLHSELNLSSLELGDSALYFCASSSGLAGTDSYNEQFFGPGTRLTVL.

The rearrangement uses TRBV11-2 and TRBJ2-5; TRBD1 matches 7 bases. The V gene's germline CDR1 is SGHAT and CDR2 FQNNGV. V was clipped by 5 bases and J by 2 bases; unmatched bases: 2. CDR3 length: 13 residues. CDR3 bases: TGTGCCAGCAGCGGGACAGTACAAGAGACCCAGTACTTC. This encodes CASSGTVQETQYF.

The chain uses TRBV9 and TRBJ2-3; TRBD2 matches 8 bases. The germline CDR1 and CDR2 sequences are SGDLS and YYNGEE. The CDR3 length is 16 residues. Losses at the gene ends were 4 bases for V and 7 bases for J; bases not matched to a gene: 14. CDR3 protein: CASSPTPGGRSHTQYF. In DNA, the CDR3 is TGTGCCAGCAGCCCCACTCCTGGCGGGAGGTCACATACGCAGTATTTT.

V usage is TRBV7-9 and J usage is TRBJ2-1; 8 nucleotides line up with TRBD2. There are 15 residues in the CDR3. V trimming: 0 bases; J trimming: 6 bases; junction bases outside the gene matches: 4. Germline CDR1 is SEHNR and CDR2 is FQNEAQ (reference sequence). CDR3 in amino acids: CASSLATSEGNEQFF. The CDR3 DNA is TGTGCCAGCAGCTTAGCGACTAGCGAGGGCAATGAGCAGTTCTTC.

This clone was picked up one time. The chain couples TRBV6-1 to TRBJ2-7; 9 nucleotides match TRBD1. V dropped 3 bases and J dropped 2; count of bases not matched to a gene: 5. The CDR3 is 15 residues long. Germline CDR1 reads MNHNS; CDR2 reads SASEGT. Written as DNA, the CDR3 is TGTGCCAGCAGTGATAGGACAGGGGTCACCTACGAGCAGTACTTC. Protein: CASSDRTGVTYEQYF.

The chain has TRBV6-5 and TRBJ2-7; 10 nucleotides agree with TRBD1. After removal of 6 bases from V and 6 bases from J, the junction contained 5 bases not matched to a gene. The CDR3 is 13 amino acids. Germline CDR1 is MNHEY and CDR2 is SVGAGI. In nucleotides, the CDR3 is TGTGCCAGCAGCAGGGGACAGGGGTCCGAGCAGTACTTC. It translates to CASSRGQGSEQYF.

The chain has TRBV19 and TRBJ1-2, with D tentatively TRBD1 (6 bases). The CDR3 spans 16 residues. Trimming stripped 1 base from V and 2 bases from J, with 14 bases between. Germline V gene lookup returns CDR1 LNHDA and CDR2 SQIVND (reference sequence). The CDR3 loop reads CASSIAGGGYNYGYTF. The CDR3 nucleotides are TGTGCCAGTAGTATAGCGGGGGGCGGCTACAACTATGGCTACACCTTC.

This CDR3 is CASSVGNTGELFF. The CDR3, as DNA: TGTGCCAGCAGCGTGGGGAACACCGGGGAGCTGTTTTTT. The chain uses TRBV9 and TRBJ2-2, with unresolved D. V was pared by 2 bases and J by 1 base, with 3 bases between. Germline assignment: CDR1 SGDLS and CDR2 YYNGEE. This CDR3 region has 13 residues.

In this sample, this clone turned up a few times. The chain combines TRBV5-6 with TRBJ1-1, with 10 bases matching TRBD1. The CDR3 totals 13 residues. Looked up from germline, CDR1 is SGHDT and CDR2 is YYEEEE. The V segment lost 3 bases and the J segment 4 bases; nucleotides outside the gene matches: 0. CDR3 bases: TGTGCCAGCAGCTGGACAGGGGGCACTGAAGCTTTCTTT. Amino acid sequence: CASSWTGGTEAFF.

The V gene is TRBV2, the J gene TRBJ1-5; D remains unclear. V lost 3 bases, J lost 0 bases, and 6 bases lay in between. The CDR3 length is 14 residues. Germline CDR1 SNHLY, CDR2 FYNNEI. DNA for the CDR3: TGTGCCAGCAGTGAGGCAGCTAGCAATCAGCCCCAGCATTTT. Encoded protein: CASSEAASNQPQHF. Drawing the rest from reference TRBV2 and TRBJ1-5, the complete variable domain is EPEVTQTPSHQVTQMGQEVILRCVPISNHLYFYWYRQILGQKVEFLVSFYNNEISEKSEIFDDQFSVERPDGSNFTLKIRSTKLEDSAMYFCASSEAASNQPQHFGDGTRLSIL.

The chain carries TRBV30 and TRBJ1-1, with D tentatively TRBD1 (5 bases). Per the germline V gene, CDR1 is GTSNPN and CDR2 is SVGIG (reference sequence). This CDR3 has 11 amino acids. V was shortened by 5 bases and J by 2 bases, with 6 bases between the two germline ends. CDR3 bases: TGTGCCTGGGGGGGTAACACTGAAGCTTTCTTT. Its protein is CAWGGNTEAFF.

This chain connects TRBV19 to TRBJ2-7; 12 bases are a match to TRBD2. In germline, CDR1 is LNHDA, CDR2 SQIVND (reference sequence). CDR3 length equals 16 residues. The ends lost 3 bases at V and 6 bases at J; junction bases unmatched: 9. CDR3 sequence: CASSIRLAGDGGEQYF. The CDR3 coding sequence is TGTGCCAGTAGTATCCGACTAGCGGGGGACGGGGGCGAGCAGTACTTC. The variable domain in full, with the rest retrieved from reference TRBV19 and TRBJ2-7, is DGGITQSPKYLFRKEGQNVTLSCEQNLNHDAMYWYRQDPGQGLRLIYYSQIVNDFQKGDIAEGYSVSREKKESFPLTVTSAQKNPTAFYLCASSIRLAGDGGEQYFGPGTRLTVT.

The chain joins TRBV27 to TRBJ2-7, with D uncertain. Trimming pared 3 bases from V and 3 bases from J, leaving 12 bases between. Per germline, CDR1 MNHEY and CDR2 SMNVEV (reference sequence). The CDR3 runs 14 residues. The CDR3: CASSFAGGRYEQYF. Written as DNA, the CDR3 is TGTGCCAGCAGTTTCGCCGGCGGACGCTACGAGCAGTACTTC.

V and J are TRBV28 and TRBJ2-6; 8 positions match TRBD1. The germline V gene encodes CDR1 MDHEN and CDR2 SYDVKM. The CDR3 is 17 amino acids. With 8 bases clipped from V and 4 bases from J, the junction kept 13 bases outside the gene matches. The CDR3 DNA is TGTGCCAGCGGGGGTGCTAGACAGGGGAGCGGGGCCAACGTCCTGACTTTC. Translating it yields CASGGARQGSGANVLTF. Full variable domain (missing parts from reference TRBV28 and TRBJ2-6): DVKVTQSSRYLVKRTGEKVFLECVQDMDHENMFWYRQDPGLGLRLIYFSYDVKMKEKGDIPEGYSVSREKKERFSLILESASTNQTSMYLCASGGARQGSGANVLTFGAGSRLTVL.

The J gene is TRBJ2-1, the V gene TRBV6-5; D call uncertain. Trimming took 5 bases from V and 0 from J, leaving 11 bases between them. The germline CDR1 and CDR2 sequences are MNHEY and SVGAGI. The CDR3 loop spans 15 amino acids. The DNA of the CDR3 is TGTGCCAGCAGTCCCGACCCAAGCTCCTACAATGAGCAGTTCTTC. Translated, it gives CASSPDPSSYNEQFF.

The CDR3 loop reads CASSREVGYGYTF. The CDR3 coding sequence is TGTGCCAGCAGCCGGGAGGTCGGCTATGGCTACACCTTC. The chain is built from TRBV2 and TRBJ1-2; D unresolved. The CDR3 is made up of 13 amino acids. Germline V gene sequence: CDR1 SNHLY, CDR2 FYNNEI. The V end was cut by 6 bases, the J end by 4 bases, with 12 bases between.

The rearrangement links TRBV7-2 to TRBJ1-3; D not resolved. V was shortened by 1 base and J by 2 bases, with 9 bases between the two germline ends. The germline V gene encodes CDR1 SGHTA and CDR2 FQGNSA. CDR3 size: 15 residues. Here the CDR3 reads CASSLVVAAGNTIYF. The CDR3 DNA reads as TGTGCCAGCAGCTTAGTGGTGGCAGCTGGAAACACCATATATTTT. Full variable domain (remainder filled in from reference TRBV7-2 and TRBJ1-3): GAGVSQSPSNKVTEKGKDVELRCDPISGHTALYWYRQSLGQGLEFLIYFQGNSAPDKSGLPSDRFSAERTGGSVSTLTIQRTQQEDSAVYLCASSLVVAAGNTIYFGEGSWLTVV.

CDR3 DNA sequence: TGCGCCAGCAGCCAGACTGCCCCCACTGAAGCTTTCTTT. This gives the protein CASSQTAPTEAFF. V gene TRBV4-1 combines with J gene TRBJ1-1; no clear D. V shed 3 bases and J shed 4 bases, with 9 bases lying between them. The CDR3 length is 13 residues. The germline CDR1 and CDR2 sequences are MGHRA and YSYEKL.

The gene calls are TRBV7-2 and TRBJ2-7, with 12 bases aligning to TRBD2. This CDR3 contains 14 residues. Trimming removed 4 bases from V and 3 bases from J; junction bases left unmatched: 1. From germline, CDR1 is SGHTA and CDR2 FQGNSA. This CDR3 is CASSSTSGSYEQYF. The CDR3 DNA follows: TGTGCCAGCAGCTCGACTAGCGGGAGCTACGAGCAGTACTTC.

The CDR3 loop reads CASSYLGSDQPQHF. In nucleotides, the CDR3 is TGTGCCAGCAGTTATTTAGGTTCGGACCAGCCCCAGCATTTT. The V call is TRBV25-1, the J call TRBJ1-5; D is unclear. V dropped 5 bases and J dropped 7 bases, with 15 bases sitting between them. Looked up from germline, CDR1 is MGHDK and CDR2 is SYGVNS. The CDR3 has 14 amino acids.

The rearrangement links TRBV6-1 to TRBJ1-5; TRBD1 matches at 8 bases. The junction had 7 bases not matched to a gene; V was cut back by 4 bases and J by 11 bases. The CDR3 has 13 amino acids. In germline, CDR1 is MNHNS, CDR2 SASEGT. CDR3 in amino acids: CASSGDRIGTQHF. DNA of the CDR3: TGTGCCAGCAGTGGGGACAGGATTGGGACCCAGCATTTT.

The chain has TRBV28 and TRBJ2-1; 10 bases fit TRBD2. V trimming: 6 bases; J trimming: 0 bases; junction bases outside the gene matches: 11. The CDR3 contains 18 residues. Germline V CDR1 and CDR2: MDHEN, SYDVKM. The CDR3 spells CASSLRGKRGGSYNEQFF. For the CDR3, the DNA is TGTGCCAGCAGCTTGAGGGGCAAGCGGGGGGGCTCCTACAATGAGCAGTTCTTC.

This clone was detected only once. The gene calls are TRBV19 and TRBJ1-2, with TRBD1 matching 9 bases. Per germline, CDR1 LNHDA and CDR2 SQIVND (reference sequence). The CDR3 spans 15 residues. The V and J ends lost 7 bases and 1 base, in that order; junction bases with no gene match: 7. The CDR3 protein is CASTPGTGNNYGYTF. For the CDR3, the DNA is TGTGCCAGTACCCCTGGGACAGGGAATAACTATGGCTACACCTTC.